This T cell receptor beta chain was sequenced for a study of cytomegalovirus exposure and HLA in healthy donors. The PCR made use of 60 Vbeta and 13 Jbeta primers. Profiling relied on immunoSEQ multiplex PCR, and the TCRdb table lists in-frame clones only, not all of them. The sample carries fewer than 300,000 clones, just over 85% recorded once. With regard to this clone: The antigen is undetermined.

The study, taken as a whole, reports: A later analysis reportedly identified an Asian-associated ancestry cluster as carrying fewer N-insertions than the 666-donor mean. Later work associated around 18,000 TCR beta sequences with HLA alleles at 0.05 false discovery rate. Presence/absence results assume similar sequencing depth per donor, which may not hold.

Those who donated were healthy bone marrow donors. Sequenced: PBMCs. The receptor was derived from a middle-aged man in good health and CMV-seropositive.

The CDR3, as DNA: TGTGCCAGCAGCTTGACCGCCGGGACAGGGGCCGGGTATGGCTACACCTTC. It yields the protein CASSLTAGTGAGYGYTF. The J gene is TRBJ1-2, the V gene TRBV5-6; 10 bases line up with TRBD1. Germline values: CDR1 SGHDT, CDR2 YYEEEE. This CDR3 is built from 17 residues. With 1 base clipped from V and 5 bases from J, the junction kept 11 bases outside the gene matches.